One sample yielded the 28 T cell receptor beta chains listed below, sequenced in a study of blood T cell repertoires in COVID-19. The repertoire was sequenced with immunoSEQ multiplex PCR; TCRdb's copy has only in-frame clones and lacks some. Of about 32,000 clones in the sample, just over 85% were seen once. The specimen was peripheral blood. Every receptor here comes from an elderly woman with active or convalescent COVID-19.

The rearrangement links TRBV14 to TRBJ2-3; D is perhaps TRBD2 (6 bases). V was cut by 3 bases and J by 10 bases, with 23 bases left in between. This CDR3 spans 16 amino acids. Germline V gives CDR1 SGHDN, CDR2 FVKESK. CDR3 in amino acids: CASSHFSTRGVVAQYF. The CDR3 DNA sequence: TGTGCCAGCAGCCACTTCAGTACCCGCGGGGTCGTGGCGCAGTATTTT.

The chain carries TRBV7-8 and TRBJ2-5; 7 positions match TRBD1. The CDR3 is 14 residues long. J was trimmed by 6 bases and V by 0 bases; bases with no gene match: 4. Germline lookup yields CDR1 SGHVS and CDR2 FQNEAQ. The CDR3 loop reads CASSLAGGFKTQYF. For the CDR3, the DNA is TGTGCCAGCAGCTTAGCAGGGGGCTTCAAGACCCAGTACTTC.

This chain connects TRBV7-8 to TRBJ1-1; 9 bases fit TRBD1. Germline CDR1 reads SGHVS; CDR2 reads FQNEAQ. V trimming: 1 base; J trimming: 5 bases; junction bases outside the gene matches: 5. The CDR3 contains 15 residues. The CDR3 is CASSLGDRVVTEAFF. The CDR3 DNA is TGTGCCAGCAGCTTAGGGGACAGGGTCGTTACTGAAGCTTTCTTT.

This chain links TRBV9 with TRBJ1-4; 9 bases agree with TRBD1. V shed 3 bases, J shed 8 bases, and the junction held 8 bases outside the gene matches. The CDR3 extends over 15 amino acids. The germline CDR1 and CDR2 sequences are SGDLS and YYNGEE. The CDR3 region has the DNA TGTGCCAGCAGCGCACAGGACAGGGGTGGGGAAAAACTGTTTTTT. Translating gives CASSAQDRGGEKLFF.

The chain couples TRBV19 to TRBJ2-7; 10 nucleotides line up with TRBD1. CDR1 is LNHDA, CDR2 SQIVND, per germline (reference sequence). Germline trimming cut 11 bases from V and 5 bases from J; bases unmatched to any gene: 12. The length of the CDR3 is 14 residues. The CDR3 nucleotides are TGTGCCGACCCTCGGACAGGGGGTAGAAACGAGCAGTACTTC. This translates into CADPRTGGRNEQYF.

This chain links TRBV14 with TRBJ2-2; D is ambiguous. The germline CDR1 and CDR2 sequences are SGHDN and FVKESK. V lost 0 bases and J lost 6, with 11 bases in between. This CDR3 region has 15 residues. The CDR3 spells CASSQEIVPSGELFF. CDR3 in DNA: TGTGCCAGCAGCCAAGAGATAGTCCCGTCCGGGGAGCTGTTTTTT.

The chain links TRBV7-8 to TRBJ2-3; D remains ambiguous. The V end was cut by 5 bases, the J end by 1 base, with 16 bases between. CDR1 is SGHVS and CDR2 is FQNEAQ in the germline V gene. The CDR3 has 16 amino acids. CDR3 coding DNA: TGTGCCAGCAGCCCTGGGCCCCCAACAGGCACAGATACGCAGTATTTT. Protein: CASSPGPPTGTDTQYF.

This clone was seen only once. The rearrangement uses TRBV11-2 and TRBJ2-5, with 13 bases matching TRBD2. CDR3 length: 16 residues. Germline assignment: CDR1 SGHAT and CDR2 FQNNGV. V shed 5 bases and J 7 bases; nucleotides not matched to a gene: 10. The CDR3 nucleotides are TGTGCCAGCAGCCCGATAGGACTAGCGGGAGTTGGGACCCAGTACTTC. This translates into CASSPIGLAGVGTQYF. The whole variable domain, remainder taken from reference TRBV11-2 and TRBJ2-5, is EAGVAQSPRYKIIEKRQSVAFWCNPISGHATLYWYQQILGQGPKLLIQFQNNGVVDDSQLPKDRFSAERLKGVDSTLKIQPAKLEDSAVYLCASSPIGLAGVGTQYFGPGTRLLVL.

This clone was detected only once. The chain's CDR3 is CASSYGSFGTDTQYF. The DNA of the CDR3 is TGTGCCAGCAGCTATGGTTCGTTTGGCACAGATACGCAGTATTTT. This rearrangement joins TRBV2 to TRBJ2-3, with D unresolved. Germline V gives CDR1 SNHLY, CDR2 FYNNEI. The V end lost 6 bases, the J end lost 1 base, and 14 bases lay between the germline ends. The CDR3 length is 15 residues.

This clone occurred once. CDR3 nucleotides: TGTGCCAGTAACCGACAGGGGATCTATGGCTACACCTTC. It translates to CASNRQGIYGYTF. The chain employs TRBV19 and TRBJ1-2; 8 bases match TRBD1. Per the germline V gene, CDR1 is LNHDA and CDR2 is SQIVND (reference sequence). The CDR3 sequence is 13 residues long. Trimming at V came to 7 bases and at J to 4 bases, leaving 5 bases not matched to a gene.

CDR3 sequence reads: CASSLDQRTGTYEQYF. As DNA, the CDR3 is TGTGCCAGCAGCTTAGACCAGAGGACAGGCACCTACGAGCAGTACTTC. V is TRBV7-6 and J is TRBJ2-7; 7 nucleotides line up with TRBD1. CDR1 and CDR2 (germline): SGHVS, FNYEAQ. V dropped 1 base and J dropped 2; count of bases not matched to a gene: 8. This CDR3 contains 16 residues.

The rearrangement joins TRBV21-1 to TRBJ2-7; the table's D gene call, TRBD1, was not cross checked with the DNA. TRBV21-1 is annotated as a pseudogene. The CDR3 contains 15 residues. CDR3 amino acids: CASSKEWLLSYEQYF. CDR3 DNA: TGTGCCAGCAGCAAAGAGTGGCTGCTCTCCTACGAGCAGTACTTC.

The V call is TRBV2, the J call TRBJ1-5; D uncertain. Trimming stripped 3 bases from V and 6 bases from J, with 12 bases between. The germline V gene encodes CDR1 SNHLY and CDR2 FYNNEI. This CDR3 spans 14 amino acids. This CDR3 reads CASSEGSSVQPQHF. The CDR3 region has the DNA TGTGCCAGCAGTGAGGGCAGTTCCGTTCAGCCCCAGCATTTT.

This rearrangement joins TRBV5-1 to TRBJ2-3; 7 nucleotides line up with TRBD1. The V segment lost 4 bases and the J segment 5 bases; nucleotides outside the gene matches: 4. Germline V lookup: CDR1 SGHRS, CDR2 YFSETQ. The length of the CDR3 is 13 residues. The CDR3 DNA reads TGCGCCAGCAGCCCAGGGGGTGGAGATACGCAGTATTTT. It yields the protein CASSPGGGDTQYF.

The rearrangement joins TRBV11-3 to TRBJ2-7; tentatively, D is TRBD1 (6 bases). CDR3 length: 20 residues. V gave up 5 bases and J gave up 2 bases, with 31 bases separating them. Germline CDR1 and CDR2: SGHNT and YENEEA. The CDR3 spells CASSPHASPGAGFIAYEQYF. Here the CDR3 DNA reads TGTGCCAGCAGCCCGCACGCATCCCCAGGGGCCGGGTTTATAGCCTACGAGCAGTACTTC.

The genes are TRBV2 and TRBJ1-1; the D gene is possibly TRBD1 (5 bases). V lost 9 bases and J 1 base, leaving 9 bases between the germline ends. This CDR3 is 12 amino acids long. Germline CDR1 is SNHLY and CDR2 is FYNNEI. The DNA of the CDR3 is TGTGCCAGTAGACAGAGGAACACTGAAGCTTTCTTT. It specifies CASRQRNTEAFF.

This chain links TRBV20-1 with TRBJ1-1; TRBD1 might be the D (5 bases). CDR3 length: 13 amino acids. Looked up from germline, CDR1 is DFQATT and CDR2 is SNEGSKA (reference sequence). V lost 3 bases and J lost 0, with 8 bases in between. The CDR3 region is CSASGRVNTEAFF. Written as DNA, the CDR3 is TGCAGTGCTAGTGGCAGGGTGAACACTGAAGCTTTCTTT.

Written as DNA, the CDR3 is TGTGCCAGCAGCCTGGCCGGGCCCAAGGGGTACAATGAGCAGTTCTTC. Translating gives CASSLAGPKGYNEQFF. This chain links TRBV11-2 with TRBJ2-1, with D possibly being TRBD1 (5 bases). CDR1 SGHAT and CDR2 FQNNGV come from the germline V gene. The CDR3 has 16 residues. V dropped 5 bases and J dropped 4 bases, with 18 bases sitting between them.

This clone occurred once. V is TRBV19 and J is TRBJ1-5, with 7 bases aligning to TRBD1. The CDR3 is made up of 16 amino acids. Trimming cost V 1 base and J 4 bases; bases outside gene matches: 7. In germline, CDR1 is LNHDA, CDR2 SQIVND (reference sequence). This chain's CDR3 is CASSIGPSGQNQPQHF. Written as DNA, the CDR3 is TGTGCCAGTAGTATAGGTCCTTCGGGACAGAATCAGCCCCAGCATTTT.

This chain connects TRBV2 to TRBJ2-2, with 9 bases identical to TRBD1. The V and J ends lost 7 bases and 6 bases, in that order; junction bases with no gene match: 6. CDR1 is SNHLY and CDR2 is FYNNEI in the germline V gene. The CDR3 runs 14 residues. The DNA of the CDR3 is TGTGCCAGCAACCCGACAGGGGGTCCCGGGGAGCTGTTTTTT. It specifies CASNPTGGPGELFF.

This chain links TRBV5-1 with TRBJ2-2; possibly TRBD2 for D (6 bases). V was pared by 4 bases and J by 1 base, with 11 bases between. CDR1 and CDR2 (germline): SGHRS, YFSETQ. The CDR3 length is 15 residues. As DNA, the CDR3 is TGCGCCAGCAGCCCGGACGGGGGGAACACCGGGGAGCTGTTTTTT. Protein sequence: CASSPDGGNTGELFF.

The rearrangement joins TRBV30 to TRBJ2-7; no clear D. This CDR3 comprises 11 residues. CDR1 and CDR2 from the germline V gene are GTSNPN and SVGIG (reference sequence). Trimming pared 3 bases from V and 5 bases from J, leaving 8 bases between. DNA of the CDR3: TGTGCCTGGAGCCCCGTCCACGAGCAGTACTTC. Its translation: CAWSPVHEQYF.

The V and J genes are TRBV3-1 (or the pseudogene TRBV3-2) and TRBJ2-6; 8 bases agree with TRBD2. This CDR3 is built from 16 residues. The germline V gene has CDR1 LGHDT and CDR2 YNNKEL (reference sequence). V gave up 0 bases and J gave up 8 bases; unmatched junction bases: 6. The CDR3 DNA sequence: TGTGCCAGCAGCCAAGAACCAGGCGGGAGGACCAACGTCCTGACTTTC. Amino acid sequence: CASSQEPGGRTNVLTF.

This sequence joins TRBV2 and TRBJ2-3, with TRBD1 as a possible D gene (6 bases). Looked up from germline, CDR1 is SNHLY and CDR2 is FYNNEI. The CDR3 extends over 14 amino acids. Trimming removed 6 bases from V and 0 bases from J, with 10 bases in between. CDR3: CASRDGTSTDTQYF. The CDR3 region has the DNA TGTGCCAGCAGGGACGGGACAAGCACAGATACGCAGTATTTT.

This sequence joins TRBV2 and TRBJ2-3, with TRBD2 matching 8 bases. V was pared by 5 bases and J by 0 bases, with 1 base of the junction left unmatched. CDR3 size: 14 residues. In germline, CDR1 is SNHLY, CDR2 FYNNEI. The CDR3 coding sequence is TGTGCCAGCAGTACTAGCGGCAGCACAGATACGCAGTATTTT. This codes for CASSTSGSTDTQYF.

This clone has just a few counts. The V call is TRBV3-1 (or the pseudogene TRBV3-2), the J call TRBJ1-2; 11 bases agree with TRBD1. V lost 4 bases to trimming and J lost 7 bases; unmatched junction nucleotides: 8. This CDR3 has 15 amino acids. Per germline, CDR1 LGHDT and CDR2 YNNKEL (reference sequence). For the CDR3, the DNA is TGTGCCAGCAGCCCCTACACCGGACAGGGGGCTGGCTACACCTTC. It codes for CASSPYTGQGAGYTF.

V is TRBV25-1 and J is TRBJ2-5, with 8 bases identical to TRBD2. CDR3 length equals 16 residues. The ends lost 1 base at V and 5 bases at J; junction bases unmatched: 9. Germline values: CDR1 MGHDK, CDR2 SYGVNS. CDR3 residues: CASSEWSGGAGETQYF. CDR3 sequence (DNA): TGTGCCAGCAGTGAATGGTCCGGGGGGGCCGGGGAGACCCAGTACTTC.

The chain carries TRBV28 and TRBJ2-1, with 10 bases aligning to TRBD1. This CDR3 has 13 amino acids. Germline V gene lookup returns CDR1 MDHEN and CDR2 SYDVKM. Trimming at V came to 7 bases and at J to 10 bases, leaving 7 bases not matched to a gene. The CDR3 is CASTRQGAREQFF. The CDR3 DNA sequence: TGTGCCAGCACCCGACAGGGGGCCAGGGAGCAGTTCTTC.